This TCR beta chain was found in a study of PD-1 blockade in mismatch repair-deficient tumors. The assay was immunoSEQ multiplex PCR, and TCRdb's table has in-frame clones only and misses some. The table lists about 15,000 clones, about 86% of them singletons, with under 5.5% in the top ten. Findings of the study overall: Three of seven peptides expanded clones, giving about 130 unique blood TCRs.

Regarding this clone: Its antigen is not identified.

The sample's time point: approximately 10-day in vitro stimulation with candidate neoantigen peptide 6. Every patient had mismatch repair deficiency by PCR or immunohistochemistry. Three pembrolizumab responders had their TCRs sequenced. An approximately 11-day in vitro culture was run per each of 7 or 8 reactive peptides. The CDR3 extends over 14 amino acids. Germline CDR1 reads SGHDN; CDR2 reads FVKESK. V dropped 6 bases and J dropped 7 bases, with 13 bases sitting between them. The TCR originated in an adult with mismatch repair-deficient cancer. The specimen was cells cultured in vitro, collected from a patient treated with pembrolizumab. This rearrangement joins TRBV14 to TRBJ1-6; D call uncertain. The DNA for the CDR3 is TGTGCCAGCAGTCGAATCAGCGTGAATTCACCCCTCCACTTT. Translating it yields CASSRISVNSPLHF.